This TCR beta chain derives from a study of blood T cell repertoires in COVID-19. For the study at large: Some COVID-19 samples were acute and others convalescent; all came from the United States, Italy and Spain. PBMCs, B-cell-depleted T cells, or T cells provided the cDNA or gDNA that made up the material.

Source study methods: Using reference gene primer amplification, nucleated cell counts were estimated. TCRdb keeps only in-frame clones here, not all; method: immunoSEQ multiplex PCR. Clone size and the V and J calls come from that table; the DNA yielded D and trimming. The sample holds some 220,000 clones; approximately 90% are singletons and the top ten take roughly 12%. The CDR3 spans 12 residues. Germline CDR1 SGHVS, CDR2 FQNEAQ. The ends lost 5 bases at V and 10 bases at J; junction bases unmatched: 7. V usage is TRBV7-8 and J usage is TRBJ1-2; 7 bases line up with TRBD1. This TCR derives from a young woman who had recovered from COVID-19. The sequencing input was peripheral blood. CDR3 sequence reads: CASSPRTGTYTF. CDR3 in DNA: TGTGCCAGCAGCCCACGGACAGGCACCTACACCTTC. Complete variable domain (other parts from reference TRBV7-8 and TRBJ1-2): GAGVSQSPRYKVAKRGQDVALRCDPISGHVSLFWYQQALGQGPEFLTYFQNEAQLDKSGLPSDRFFAERPEGSVSTLKIQRTQQEDSAVYLCASSPRTGTYTFGSGTRLTVV.